What follows are 2 T cell receptor beta chains derived from one specimen sequenced in a study of neurological immune-mediated disorders (dated by TCRdb to about 2019). Receptor amplification or capture employed 5' RACE. Reads for this sample came from an Illumina HiSeq 2500. TCRdb reworked the public reads: Q25 trimming with fastp, MiXCR clone assembly, productive beta chains retained. Rows with one shared CDR3 protein collapse into an entry with the most common genes and DNA. The sample has around 55,000 distinct CDR3 sequences on record, 4% of them singletons. The ten largest clones add up to roughly 1.9% of the sample. Sequences were obtained from CD4+ T cells from blood. These receptors were collected from a woman in her forties with multiple sclerosis.

This clonotype was seen repeatedly, ten times or more. The rearrangement joins TRBV20-1 to TRBJ1-1, with D possibly being TRBD1 (6 bases). The germline gives CDR1 DFQATT, CDR2 SNEGSKA (reference sequence). V dropped 5 bases and J dropped 3 bases, with 19 bases sitting between them. This CDR3 spans 15 amino acids. CDR3 region: CSALSLQGWDTEAFF. CDR3 nucleotide sequence: TGCAGTGCTCTTTCTCTTCAGGGGTGGGACACTGAAGCTTTCTTT.

This clonotype was found many times. V and J are TRBV7-9 and TRBJ2-1; D may be TRBD1 or TRBD2 (6 bases each). The V end lost 1 base, the J end lost 1 base, and 11 bases lay between the germline ends. The CDR3 is 16 residues long. CDR1 and CDR2 from the germline V gene are SEHNR and FQNEAQ (reference sequence). CDR3 amino acids: CASSLGGAVSYNEQFF. The CDR3 nucleotides are TGTGCCAGCAGCTTAGGGGGGGCAGTATCCTACAATGAGCAGTTCTTC.